The next 17 T cell receptor beta chains were all read from a single sample in a study of blood T cell repertoires in COVID-19. Repertoires were generated with immunoSEQ multiplex PCR, while TCRdb's copy carries only in-frame clones and drops some. This sample has 150,000 to 200,000 clones; 88% occur once, and the top ten carry approximately 4%. Sequencing used peripheral blood. These receptors all come from a human donor in a cohort sampled during active COVID-19.

This clone came up many times. The V call is TRBV6-6, the J call TRBJ1-6; 9 positions agree with TRBD1. This CDR3 region has 15 residues. With 0 bases clipped from V and 6 bases from J, the junction kept 0 bases outside the gene matches. Per germline, CDR1 MNHNY and CDR2 SVGAGI (reference sequence). CDR3 DNA: TGTGCCAGCAGTTACTCGGGACAGGGTAATTCACCCCTCCACTTT. Translated, it gives CASSYSGQGNSPLHF.

This chain uses TRBV5-1 with TRBJ2-3; 10 bases agree with TRBD1. V gave up 2 bases and J gave up 3 bases; unmatched junction bases: 3. Germline V gene lookup returns CDR1 SGHRS and CDR2 YFSETQ. This CDR3 region has 15 residues. The CDR3: CASSLGTGVTDTQYF. The CDR3 bases are TGCGCCAGCAGCTTAGGGACAGGGGTAACAGATACGCAGTATTTT.

In this sample, this clone turned up once. The genes are TRBV7-9 and TRBJ2-3, with TRBD2 matching 12 bases. V dropped 7 bases and J dropped 4; count of bases not matched to a gene: 3. The V gene's germline CDR1 is SEHNR and CDR2 FQNEAQ (reference sequence). The CDR3 extends over 14 amino acids. The CDR3 protein is CASTLAGGSDTQYF. In DNA, the CDR3 is TGTGCCAGCACACTAGCGGGAGGATCAGATACGCAGTATTTT. The variable domain in full, completed from reference TRBV7-9 and TRBJ2-3, reads DTGVSQNPRHKITKRGQNVTFRCDPISEHNRLYWYRQTLGQGPEFLTYFQNEAQLEKSRLLSDRFSAERPKGSFSTLEIQRTEQGDSAMYLCASTLAGGSDTQYFGPGTRLTVL.

This clone occurred once. V is TRBV10-3 and J is TRBJ2-7, with 11 positions matching TRBD2. Germline lookup yields CDR1 ENHRY and CDR2 SYGVKD. J lost 6 bases, V lost 6 bases, and 10 bases had no gene match. This CDR3 has 15 amino acids. CDR3 residues: CAISQSGTSGGEQYF. CDR3 sequence (DNA): TGTGCCATCAGCCAAAGCGGGACTAGCGGCGGCGAGCAGTACTTC.

The CDR3 region has the DNA TGTGCCAGCCGGGAATTTGCCAATTCACCCCTCCACTTT. Its protein is CASREFANSPLHF. V gene TRBV2 combines with J gene TRBJ1-6; D gene uncertain. The length of the CDR3 is 13 residues. V was cut by 8 bases and J by 7 bases, with 12 bases left in between. The germline V gene has CDR1 SNHLY and CDR2 FYNNEI.

A single count supports this clone. The chain employs TRBV11-2 and TRBJ2-3; 10 nucleotides agree with TRBD2. This CDR3 has 16 residues. V shed 3 bases and J 3 bases; nucleotides not matched to a gene: 6. The germline gives CDR1 SGHAT, CDR2 FQNNGV. This CDR3 reads CASSFSASGRTDTQYF. CDR3 DNA: TGTGCCAGCAGCTTTAGCGCTAGCGGGAGAACAGATACGCAGTATTTT.

This clone was counted only a few times. The chain recombines TRBV10-3 with TRBJ1-6; 9 positions match TRBD1. Losses at the gene ends were 3 bases for V and 7 bases for J; bases not matched to a gene: 4. This CDR3 comprises 15 residues. Germline V gene data show CDR1 as ENHRY and CDR2 as SYGVKD. The CDR3 here is CAISDDRGNNSPLHF. The CDR3 coding sequence is TGTGCCATCAGTGACGACAGGGGGAACAATTCACCCCTCCACTTT.

About this clone itself: Other DNA sequences in the sample encode the same CDR3. The V and J genes are TRBV11-2 and TRBJ2-5, with D perhaps TRBD2 (6 bases). Germline loops: CDR1 SGHAT, CDR2 FQNNGV. The CDR3 is made up of 14 amino acids. Trimming removed 5 bases at V and 1 base at J, with 11 bases between. The CDR3 sequence: CASSLSGGQETQYF. DNA of the CDR3: TGTGCCAGCAGCCTTTCCGGGGGCCAAGAGACCCAGTACTTC.

The chain uses TRBV2 and TRBJ2-7; TRBD2 matches 11 bases. This CDR3 has 12 residues. J gave up 4 bases and V 10 bases, and 3 bases lay outside the gene matches. CDR1 and CDR2 (germline): SNHLY, FYNNEI. The CDR3 loop is CATRLAGYEQYF. The CDR3 coding sequence is TGTGCCACCAGACTAGCGGGATACGAGCAGTACTTC.

J is TRBJ2-5 and V is TRBV4-1; 10 nucleotides align to TRBD1. CDR1 and CDR2 from the germline V gene are MGHRA and YSYEKL. Trimming took 0 bases from V and 5 from J; bases not matched to a gene: 12. The CDR3 consists of 18 residues. The CDR3 coding sequence is TGCGCCAGCAGCCAAGAGTCCCCGGCGACAGGGGGCTTGGAGACCCAGTACTTC. Translating gives CASSQESPATGGLETQYF.

The V gene is TRBV5-1, the J gene TRBJ2-1; D unclear. CDR1 is SGHRS, CDR2 YFSETQ, per germline. CDR3 length: 15 residues. The germline V and J ends were trimmed by 0 bases and 0 bases, with 7 bases remaining between them. The CDR3 here is CASSLGTISYNEQFF. The CDR3 DNA reads as TGCGCCAGCAGCTTGGGTACTATCTCCTACAATGAGCAGTTCTTC.

This clone was counted only a few times. The chain combines TRBV19 with TRBJ1-6; 7 bases fit TRBD1. The CDR3 runs to 15 residues. Unmatched junction bases numbered 4, after V lost 4 bases and J lost 4 bases. CDR1 and CDR2 from the germline V gene are LNHDA and SQIVND (reference sequence). The CDR3 region is CASSNQQGYNSPLHF. DNA for the CDR3: TGTGCCAGTAGTAACCAACAGGGGTATAATTCACCCCTCCACTTT.

The V gene is TRBV4-3, the J gene TRBJ2-1; D perhaps matches TRBD1 (5 bases). The germline V gene encodes CDR1 LGHNA and CDR2 YSLEER. V lost 1 base and J 5 bases, leaving 12 bases between the germline ends. The CDR3 spans 15 residues. The CDR3 is CASSQGALGHNEQFF. DNA for the CDR3: TGCGCCAGCAGCCAAGGGGCGTTGGGGCACAATGAGCAGTTCTTC.

The chain recombines TRBV27 with TRBJ2-6; 7 nucleotides line up with TRBD1. The V gene end was trimmed by 5 bases and the J gene end by 4 bases; junction bases not matched to a gene: 5. This CDR3 is 15 amino acids long. In germline, CDR1 is MNHEY, CDR2 SMNVEV (reference sequence). DNA for the CDR3: TGTGCCAGCAGTCCTCGACAGGGAGGGGCCAACGTCCTGACTTTC. Amino acid sequence: CASSPRQGGANVLTF.

V usage is TRBV6-4 and J usage is TRBJ2-2, with TRBD1 matching 10 bases. The CDR3 spans 15 residues. V was pared by 3 bases and J by 7 bases, with 5 bases of the junction left unmatched. Germline CDR1 and CDR2: MRHNA and SNTAGT. The CDR3 protein is CASSDPRDRGGELFF. CDR3 DNA sequence: TGTGCCAGCAGTGATCCCCGGGACAGGGGCGGGGAGCTGTTTTTT.

The chain links TRBV28 to TRBJ1-1, with D unclear. V was cut by 3 bases and J by 4 bases, with 15 bases left in between. This CDR3 is 15 amino acids long. CDR1 MDHEN and CDR2 SYDVKM come from the germline V gene. In DNA, the CDR3 is TGTGCCAGCAGTTTGGGGTCAGTGGGGAGCACTGAAGCTTTCTTT. This encodes CASSLGSVGSTEAFF. The whole variable domain, filled in from reference TRBV28 and TRBJ1-1, reads DVKVTQSSRYLVKRTGEKVFLECVQDMDHENMFWYRQDPGLGLRLIYFSYDVKMKEKGDIPEGYSVSREKKERFSLILESASTNQTSMYLCASSLGSVGSTEAFFGQGTRLTVV.

The V and J genes are TRBV29-1 and TRBJ1-1; 7 bases match TRBD1. The germline gives CDR1 SQVTM, CDR2 ANQGSEA. CDR3 length: 13 residues. J gave up 2 bases and V 6 bases, and 6 bases lay outside the gene matches. The CDR3 nucleotides read TGCAGCGTGAGGGACAGCATAAACACTGAAGCTTTCTTT. Protein product: CSVRDSINTEAFF.